The clone carrying this T cell receptor (beta chain) was seen a handful of times. The target antigen is unknown. This CDR3 has 15 residues. V was cut by 3 bases and J by 0 bases, with 9 bases left in between. Germline V gene data show CDR1 as MRHNA and CDR2 as SNTAGT. The source of the sample is a study of long-term antiretroviral therapy in people with HIV. Study results and limitations: Data on ART adherence, viral resistance or therapy changes were unavailable. Whereas controls had wider CDR3 length ranges, HIV repertoires had narrower ones. Upon ART, diversity increased but remained lower than transplant donor controls.

Investigators performed immunoSEQ version v3.0 at survey level. Assay: immunoSEQ multiplex PCR; the TCRdb copy retains only in-frame clones and omits some. The sample contains 15,000 to 20,000 clones, around 80% of which appear only once. The clonotype was recovered from a man aged 50 to 59 with HIV. The sequencing here drew on unsorted PBMCs, taken 2.2 years after starting antiretroviral therapy. The J gene is TRBJ2-1, the V gene TRBV6-4, with D perhaps TRBD2 (5 bases). The CDR3 DNA reads TGTGCCAGCAGTGAGGAGGCAGGCTCCTACAATGAGCAGTTCTTC. Translation gives CASSEEAGSYNEQFF.